This T cell receptor (beta chain) was recorded in a study of shared clonotypes between healthy human individuals. A deep-level run was used for the assay. The quantity of DNA used in unsorted PBMC replicate PCRs was around 300 ng, corresponding to about 30,000 T cell genomes. Clones were read by immunoSEQ multiplex PCR, and TCRdb kept only the in-frame ones, dropping some. The sample carries 530,000 or so clones, 60% to 80% recorded once. The table lists this clone with a few counts. The CDR3 sequence is 15 residues long. The receptor was derived from a woman aged 40 to 55 in good health. Some clones in this sample may be carry-over from other donors' samples. The V call is TRBV21-1, the J call TRBJ2-3; no check of the table's D call, TRBD1, against the DNA was made. TRBV21-1 counts as a pseudogene. The sequencing sample was made of PBMCs. DNA of the CDR3: TGTGCCAGCAGCGAACAGGACAGTCGCACAGATACGCAGTATTTT. It is translated as CASSEQDSRTDTQYF.